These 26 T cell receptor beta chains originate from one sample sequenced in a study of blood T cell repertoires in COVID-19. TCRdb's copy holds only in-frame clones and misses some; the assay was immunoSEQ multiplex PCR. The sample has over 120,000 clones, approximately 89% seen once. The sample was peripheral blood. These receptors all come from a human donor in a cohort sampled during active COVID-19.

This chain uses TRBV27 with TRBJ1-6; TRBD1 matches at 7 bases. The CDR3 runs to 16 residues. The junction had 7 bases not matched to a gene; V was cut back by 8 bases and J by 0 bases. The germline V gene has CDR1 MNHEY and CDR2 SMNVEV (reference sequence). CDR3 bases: TGTGCCAGCCCCAGGGGGGCTAGCTCCTATAATTCACCCCTCCACTTT. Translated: CASPRGASSYNSPLHF.

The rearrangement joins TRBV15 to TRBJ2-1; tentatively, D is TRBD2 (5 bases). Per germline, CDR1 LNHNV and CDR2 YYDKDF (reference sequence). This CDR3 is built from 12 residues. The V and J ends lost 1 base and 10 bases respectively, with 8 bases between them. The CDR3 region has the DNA TGTGCCACCAGCAGAGGAGGGCGGGAGCAGTTCTTC. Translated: CATSRGGREQFF.

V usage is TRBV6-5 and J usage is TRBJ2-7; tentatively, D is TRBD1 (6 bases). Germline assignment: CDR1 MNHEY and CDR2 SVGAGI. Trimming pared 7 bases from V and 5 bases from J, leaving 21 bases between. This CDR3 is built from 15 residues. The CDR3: CASTQDWGRFDEQYF. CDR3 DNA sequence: TGTGCCAGCACCCAAGACTGGGGGCGGTTTGACGAGCAGTACTTC.

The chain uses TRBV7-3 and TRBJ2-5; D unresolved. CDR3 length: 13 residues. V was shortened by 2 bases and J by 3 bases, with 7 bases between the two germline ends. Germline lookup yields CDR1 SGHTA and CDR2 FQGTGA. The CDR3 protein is CASSLVSEETQYF. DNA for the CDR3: TGTGCCAGCAGCTTAGTCTCGGAAGAGACCCAGTACTTC.

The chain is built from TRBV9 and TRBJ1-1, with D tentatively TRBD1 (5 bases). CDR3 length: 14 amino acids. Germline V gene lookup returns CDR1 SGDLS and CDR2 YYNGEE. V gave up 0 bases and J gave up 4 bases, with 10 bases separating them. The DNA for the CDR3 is TGTGCCAGCAGCGTAGTGACAGCGGGCACTGAAGCTTTCTTT. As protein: CASSVVTAGTEAFF.

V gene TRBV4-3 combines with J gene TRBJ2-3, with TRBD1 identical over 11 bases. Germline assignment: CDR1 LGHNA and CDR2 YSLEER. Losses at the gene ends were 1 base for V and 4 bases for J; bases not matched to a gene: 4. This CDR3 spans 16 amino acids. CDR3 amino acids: CASSQGTGGPADTQYF. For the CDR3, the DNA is TGCGCCAGCAGCCAAGGGACAGGGGGCCCCGCAGATACGCAGTATTTT.

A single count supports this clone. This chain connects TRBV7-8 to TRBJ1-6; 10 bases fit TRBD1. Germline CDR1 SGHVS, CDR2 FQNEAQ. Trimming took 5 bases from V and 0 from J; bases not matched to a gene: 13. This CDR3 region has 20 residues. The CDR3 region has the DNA TGTGCCAGCAGCGGCTGGGGACAGGGGTCCGGCTACTCCTATAATTCACCCCTCCACTTT. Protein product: CASSGWGQGSGYSYNSPLHF.

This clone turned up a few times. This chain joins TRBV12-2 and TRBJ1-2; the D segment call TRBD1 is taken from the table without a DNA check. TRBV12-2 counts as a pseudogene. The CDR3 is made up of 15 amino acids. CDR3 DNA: TGTGCAAGTCGCTTACAAGCAGGGTTCGACTATGGCTACACCTTC. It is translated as CASRLQAGFDYGYTF.

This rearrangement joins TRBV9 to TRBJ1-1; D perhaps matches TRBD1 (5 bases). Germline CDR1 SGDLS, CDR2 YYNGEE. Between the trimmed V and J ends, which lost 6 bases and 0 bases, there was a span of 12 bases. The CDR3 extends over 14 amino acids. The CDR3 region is CASTRGGMNTEAFF. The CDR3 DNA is TGTGCCAGCACTCGGGGGGGTATGAACACTGAAGCTTTCTTT.

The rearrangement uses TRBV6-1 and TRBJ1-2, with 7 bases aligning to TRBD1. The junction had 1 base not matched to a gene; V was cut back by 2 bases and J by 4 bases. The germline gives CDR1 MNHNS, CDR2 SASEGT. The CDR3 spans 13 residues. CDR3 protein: CASSEQGVYGYTF. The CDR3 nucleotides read TGTGCCAGCAGTGAACAGGGGGTCTATGGCTACACCTTC.

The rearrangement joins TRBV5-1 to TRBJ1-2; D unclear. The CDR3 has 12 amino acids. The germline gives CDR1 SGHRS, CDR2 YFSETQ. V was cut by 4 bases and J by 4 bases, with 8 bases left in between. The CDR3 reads CASSEDSYGYTF. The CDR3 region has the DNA TGCGCCAGCAGCGAAGATAGCTATGGCTACACCTTC.

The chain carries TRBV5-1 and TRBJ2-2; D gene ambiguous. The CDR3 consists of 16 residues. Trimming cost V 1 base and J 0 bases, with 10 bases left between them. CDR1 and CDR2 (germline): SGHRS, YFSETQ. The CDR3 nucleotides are TGCGCCAGCAGCTTGACACAGCAAGCGAACACCGGGGAGCTGTTTTTT. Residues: CASSLTQQANTGELFF.

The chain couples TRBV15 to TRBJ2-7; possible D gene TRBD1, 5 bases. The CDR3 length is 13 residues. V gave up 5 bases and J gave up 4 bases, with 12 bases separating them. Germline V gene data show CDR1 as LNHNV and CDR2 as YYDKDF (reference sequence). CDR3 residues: CATSETETYEQYF. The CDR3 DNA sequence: TGTGCCACCAGCGAGACAGAAACTTACGAGCAGTACTTC.

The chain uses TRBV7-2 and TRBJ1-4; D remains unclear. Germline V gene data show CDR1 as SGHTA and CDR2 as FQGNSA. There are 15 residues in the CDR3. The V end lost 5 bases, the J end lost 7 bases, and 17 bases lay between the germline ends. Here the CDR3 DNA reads TGTGCCAGCAGCCGGGCGGGTTTGAAGGGTGAAAAACTGTTTTTT. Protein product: CASSRAGLKGEKLFF. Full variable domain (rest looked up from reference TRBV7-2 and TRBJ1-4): GAGVSQSPSNKVTEKGKDVELRCDPISGHTALYWYRQSLGQGLEFLIYFQGNSAPDKSGLPSDRFSAERTGGSVSTLTIQRTQQEDSAVYLCASSRAGLKGEKLFFGSGTQLSVL.

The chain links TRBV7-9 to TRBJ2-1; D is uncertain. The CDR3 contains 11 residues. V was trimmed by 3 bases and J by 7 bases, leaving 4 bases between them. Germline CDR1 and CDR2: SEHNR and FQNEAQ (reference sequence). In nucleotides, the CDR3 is TGTGCCAGCAGCTTCTTGAATGAGCAGTTCTTC. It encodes CASSFLNEQFF.

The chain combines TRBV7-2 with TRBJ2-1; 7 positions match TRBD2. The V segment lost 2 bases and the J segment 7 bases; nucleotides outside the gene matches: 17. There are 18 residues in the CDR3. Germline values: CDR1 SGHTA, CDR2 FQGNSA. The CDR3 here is CASSLKALADYGGNEQFF. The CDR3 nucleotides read TGTGCCAGCAGCTTAAAGGCGCTAGCGGACTATGGGGGGAATGAGCAGTTCTTC.

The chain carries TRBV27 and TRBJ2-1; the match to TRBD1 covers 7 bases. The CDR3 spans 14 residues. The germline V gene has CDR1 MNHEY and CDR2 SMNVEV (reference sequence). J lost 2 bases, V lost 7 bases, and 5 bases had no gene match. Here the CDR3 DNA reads TGTGCCAGCAATCCAGGGGGAACCTACAATGAGCAGTTCTTC. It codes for CASNPGGTYNEQFF.

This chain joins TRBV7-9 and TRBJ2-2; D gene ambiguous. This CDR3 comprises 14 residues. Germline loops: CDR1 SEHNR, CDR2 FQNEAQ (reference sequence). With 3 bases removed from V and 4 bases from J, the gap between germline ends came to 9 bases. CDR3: CASSLFASTGELFF. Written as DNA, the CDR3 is TGTGCCAGCAGCTTGTTCGCTAGCACCGGGGAGCTGTTTTTT.

The chain's CDR3 is CASSLPGGEGETQYF. CDR3 DNA sequence: TGTGCCAGCAGCCTCCCGGGCGGGGAGGGTGAGACCCAGTACTTC. V and J are TRBV13 and TRBJ2-5, with 7 positions matching TRBD2. Germline-derived CDR1 and CDR2 are PRHDT and FYEKMQ (reference sequence). This CDR3 spans 15 amino acids. Losses at the gene ends were 5 bases for V and 5 bases for J; bases not matched to a gene: 11.

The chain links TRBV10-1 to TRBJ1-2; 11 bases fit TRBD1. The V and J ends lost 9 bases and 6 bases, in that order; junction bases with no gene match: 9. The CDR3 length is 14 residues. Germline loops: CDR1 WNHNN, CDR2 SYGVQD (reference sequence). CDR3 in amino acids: CASSPGQGVDGYTF. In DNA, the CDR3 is TGCGCCAGTAGCCCGGGACAGGGGGTTGATGGCTACACCTTC.

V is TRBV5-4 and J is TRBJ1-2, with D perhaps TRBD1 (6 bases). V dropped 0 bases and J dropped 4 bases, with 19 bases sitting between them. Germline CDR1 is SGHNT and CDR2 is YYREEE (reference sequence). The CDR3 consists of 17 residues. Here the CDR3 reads CASSLGNTGTLSYGYTF. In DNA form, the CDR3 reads TGTGCCAGCAGCTTGGGGAATACAGGGACCCTTAGCTATGGCTACACCTTC. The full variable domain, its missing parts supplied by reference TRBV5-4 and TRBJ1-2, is ETGVTQSPTHLIKTRGQQVTLRCSSQSGHNTVSWYQQALGQGPQFIFQYYREEENGRGNFPPRFSGLQFPNYSSELNVNALELDDSALYLCASSLGNTGTLSYGYTFGSGTRLTVV.

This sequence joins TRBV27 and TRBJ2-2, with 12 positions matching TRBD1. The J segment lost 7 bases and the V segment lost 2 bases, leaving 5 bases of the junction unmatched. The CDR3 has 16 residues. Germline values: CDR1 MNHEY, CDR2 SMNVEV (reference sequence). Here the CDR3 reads CASSLRDRGQVGELFF. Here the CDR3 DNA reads TGTGCCAGCAGTTTAAGGGACAGGGGGCAGGTCGGGGAGCTGTTTTTT.

Here the CDR3 DNA reads TGTGCCAGCAGCGGACGACTAACGACCAATGAGCAGTTCTTC. This sequence encodes CASSGRLTTNEQFF. This sequence joins TRBV9 and TRBJ2-1; D might be TRBD2 (5 bases). The CDR3 contains 14 residues. The germline gives CDR1 SGDLS, CDR2 YYNGEE. Trimming shortened V by 3 bases and J by 6 bases, and 13 bases separated the two germline ends.

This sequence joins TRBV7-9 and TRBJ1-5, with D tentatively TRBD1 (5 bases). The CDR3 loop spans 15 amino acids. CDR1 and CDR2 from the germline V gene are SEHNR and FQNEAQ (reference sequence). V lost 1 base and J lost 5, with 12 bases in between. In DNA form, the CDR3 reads TGTGCCAGCAGCTTAGACTCGACAGCGTATCAGCCCCAGCATTTT. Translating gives CASSLDSTAYQPQHF.

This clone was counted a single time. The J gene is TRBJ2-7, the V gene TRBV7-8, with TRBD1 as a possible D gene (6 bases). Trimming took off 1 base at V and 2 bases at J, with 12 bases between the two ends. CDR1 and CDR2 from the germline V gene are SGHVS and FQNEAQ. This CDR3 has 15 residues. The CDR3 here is CASSLETGLAYEQYF. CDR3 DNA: TGTGCCAGCAGCTTAGAAACAGGGTTGGCCTACGAGCAGTACTTC.

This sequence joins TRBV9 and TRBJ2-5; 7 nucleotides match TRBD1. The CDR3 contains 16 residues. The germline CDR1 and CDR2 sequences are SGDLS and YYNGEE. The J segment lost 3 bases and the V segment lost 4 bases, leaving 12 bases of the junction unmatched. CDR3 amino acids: CASSSTWDSWEETQYF. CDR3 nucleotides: TGTGCCAGCAGCTCAACCTGGGACAGTTGGGAAGAGACCCAGTACTTC.